This TCR beta chain was sequenced during a study of shared clonotypes between healthy human individuals. Study-wide background: Those who served as donors were two women and three men between the ages of 18 and 49. Overall study results and limits: When compared with the clonotypes that were shared by all four sorted-subset donors, the non-shared clonotypes turned out to have lower generation probabilities.

Comment on this clone: No antigen is known for it.

Clones were sequenced by immunoSEQ multiplex PCR, and TCRdb holds only the in-frame ones, with some missing. The table includes a few million clones, approximately 92% detected once. The sequenced sample was naive CD4+ T cells sorted from blood. Sample subset: CD45RA+ positively selected. This clonotype was obtained from a man aged 18-30 years in good health.

CDR3 loop: CASGRLGSGNTIYF. The DNA for the CDR3 is TGTGCCAGCGGAAGGCTAGGCTCTGGAAACACCATATATTTT. The chain joins TRBV6-5 to TRBJ1-3; D is uncertain. This CDR3 has 14 amino acids. CDR1 and CDR2 (germline): MNHEY, SVGAGI. The germline V and J ends were trimmed by 8 bases and 0 bases, with 11 bases remaining between them.